This is a list of T cell receptor beta chains from one sample in a study of CD8+CD57+ T cells in acquired aplastic anemia. MiXCR was run by TCRdb on the reads, yielding one entry per CDR3 protein. Of around 200,000 distinct CDR3 sequences in the sample, under 55% were seen once. The specimen was sorted CD4+, CD8+, or CD8+CD57+ T cells (not recorded which) from PBMCs. The origin of the receptors is a human donor with aplastic anemia. Both conserved end residues are part of each CDR3. Fields, in order: CDR3 protein, CDR3 DNA, V gene, CDR3 length, clone size, J gene, D gene. A D gene is named only where the DNA matches it firmly. The size of a clone is reported for some rows only, either as once, few or many, or as a class for expanded clones.

CDR3aa: CATSRAGTNTEAFF; CDR3nt: TGTGCCACCAGCAGAGCGGGGACGAACACTGAAGCTTTCTTT; v_gene: TRBV15; len: 14; abundance: .; j_gene: TRBJ1-1; d_gene: .
CDR3aa: CATSRGGGTETQYF; CDR3nt: TGTGCCACCAGCAGAGGTGGAGGGACGGAGACCCAGTACTTC; v_gene: TRBV15; len: 14; abundance: few; j_gene: TRBJ2-5; d_gene: .
CDR3aa: CASSGGSEYEQYF; CDR3nt: TGTGCCAGCAGCGGCGGGAGTGAGTACGAGCAGTACTTC; v_gene: TRBV3-1; len: 13; abundance: .; j_gene: TRBJ2-7; d_gene: TRBD2
CDR3aa: CASSPEWAGEDEKLFF; CDR3nt: TGCGCCAGCAGTCCCGAGTGGGCAGGGGAGGATGAAAAACTGTTTTTT; v_gene: TRBV10-2; len: 16; abundance: many; j_gene: TRBJ1-4; d_gene: .
CDR3aa: CASSIDPNGRPSGANVLTF; CDR3nt: TGTGCCAGTAGTATAGACCCGAATGGGAGACCCTCTGGGGCCAACGTCCTGACTTTC; v_gene: TRBV19; len: 19; abundance: many; j_gene: TRBJ2-6; d_gene: .
CDR3aa: CASTTTSVTDTQYF; CDR3nt: TGTGCCAGCACGACTACATCGGTAACAGATACGCAGTATTTT; v_gene: TRBV25-1; len: 14; abundance: .; j_gene: TRBJ2-3; d_gene: .
CDR3aa: CASSPRGRPPYGYTF; CDR3nt: TGTGCCAGCAGTCCCAGGGGGAGACCACCCTATGGCTACACCTTC; v_gene: TRBV2; len: 15; abundance: many; j_gene: TRBJ1-2; d_gene: TRBD1
CDR3aa: CASSSRTSPSTDTQYF; CDR3nt: TGTGCCAGCAGCTCGCGGACTAGCCCTAGCACAGATACGCAGTATTTT; v_gene: TRBV5-4; len: 16; abundance: .; j_gene: TRBJ2-3; d_gene: TRBD2
CDR3aa: CATSDWDGNTIYF; CDR3nt: TGTGCCACCAGTGATTGGGACGGAAACACCATATATTTT; v_gene: TRBV24-1; len: 13; abundance: .; j_gene: TRBJ1-3; d_gene: .
CDR3aa: CASNRNARGPQHF; CDR3nt: TGTGCCAGTAATCGGAACGCCCGGGGGCCCCAGCATTTT; v_gene: TRBV19; len: 13; abundance: .; j_gene: TRBJ1-5; d_gene: .
CDR3aa: CSVDRVGTEAFF; CDR3nt: TGCAGCGTTGATAGGGTGGGAACTGAAGCTTTCTTT; v_gene: TRBV29-1; len: 12; abundance: many; j_gene: TRBJ1-1; d_gene: .
CDR3aa: CASSSFYGTSDQYF; CDR3nt: TGTGCCAGCAGCTCATTTTACGGGACTAGCGATCAGTACTTC; v_gene: TRBV7-8; len: 14; abundance: .; j_gene: TRBJ2-7; d_gene: TRBD2
CDR3aa: CTSRRGPGPEKLFF; CDR3nt: TGTACCAGCAGAAGGGGGCCGGGGCCCGAAAAACTGTTTTTT; v_gene: TRBV12-3/TRBV12-4; len: 14; abundance: .; j_gene: TRBJ1-4; d_gene: TRBD1